This T cell receptor beta chain was retrieved from a study of metastatic and nonmetastatic thyroid tumors. Study-wide background: Across peripheral blood and tumor or nodule tissue samples taken from malignant and benign thyroid patients, the repertoires were compared with one another.

Per the original data handling: Between-group CDR3 differences, defined by clinicopathological status, yielded a distant-metastasis classifier for papillary thyroid cancer. TCRdb re-clonotyped the PCR reads through MiXCR. These V and J calls rely on TCRdb rather than the paper's analysis. The table has under 55,000 clones, approximately 15% seen once. Findings and caveats of the study: Versus benign nodules, malignant thyroid tumors reportedly had significantly higher TCR beta diversity, in blood and tumor.

In this sample, this clone turned up many times. Antigen: not known. Every patient underwent thyroid surgery untreated. V gave up 0 bases and J gave up 6 bases, with 21 bases separating them. The CDR3 loop spans 17 amino acids. Germline lookup yields CDR1 DFQATT and CDR2 SNEGSKA (reference sequence). The clonotype comes from a female donor with papillary thyroid cancer or a benign thyroid nodule (not recorded which). Some clones in this sample may be carry-over from other donors' samples. Sequenced: blood. The V and J genes are TRBV20-1 and TRBJ1-5; a weak D match, TRBD1 (6 bases). CDR3 nucleotides: TGCAGTGCTAGAGATCAATCGGTTGCCGGGGGCCGTCAGCCCCAGCATTTT. Translated, it gives CSARDQSVAGGRQPQHF.